This T cell receptor (beta chain) was profiled in a study of blood T cell repertoires in COVID-19. The CDR3 runs 15 residues. Germline CDR1 and CDR2: SGHRS and YFSETQ. Trimming removed 4 bases from V and 2 bases from J; junction bases left unmatched: 5. Method: immunoSEQ multiplex PCR; TCRdb's copy keeps in-frame clones and lacks some. Found here are about 50,000 clones, under 85% of them singletons; the top ten hold 14%. The TCR comes from a human donor in a cohort sampled during active COVID-19. Sequenced sample: peripheral blood. The chain uses TRBV5-1 and TRBJ2-2; 7 bases align to TRBD2. DNA for the CDR3: TGCGCCAGCAGCACGGAGGGACTAAACACCGGGGAGCTGTTTTTT. Its protein product is CASSTEGLNTGELFF.